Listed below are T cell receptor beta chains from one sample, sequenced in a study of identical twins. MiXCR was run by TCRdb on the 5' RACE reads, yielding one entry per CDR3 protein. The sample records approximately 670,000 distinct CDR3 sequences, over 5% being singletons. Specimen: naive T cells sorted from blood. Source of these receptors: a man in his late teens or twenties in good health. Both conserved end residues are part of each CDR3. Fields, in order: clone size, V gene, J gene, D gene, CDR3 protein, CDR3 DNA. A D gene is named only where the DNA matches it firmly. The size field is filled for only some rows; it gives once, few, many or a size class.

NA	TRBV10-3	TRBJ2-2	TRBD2	CAISGLAGPGELFF	TGTGCCATCTCCGGACTAGCGGGACCCGGGGAGCTGTTTTTT
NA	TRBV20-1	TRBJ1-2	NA	CSARASVGYTF	TGCAGTGCTAGAGCCAGCGTCGGCTACACCTTC
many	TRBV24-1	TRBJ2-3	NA	CANTDTQYF	TGTGCCAACACCGATACGCAGTATTTT
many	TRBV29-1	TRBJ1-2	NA	CSVDQGNYGYTF	TGCAGCGTTGATCAGGGGAACTATGGCTACACCTTC
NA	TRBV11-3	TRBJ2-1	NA	CASSLGGIPNEQFF	TGTGCCAGCAGCTTAGGAGGAATACCTAATGAGCAGTTCTTC
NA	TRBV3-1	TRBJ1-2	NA	CASSQEDSGSYGYTF	TGTGCCAGCAGCCAAGAAGATTCGGGAAGTTATGGCTACACCTTC
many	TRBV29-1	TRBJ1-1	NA	CSVEWTHTEAFF	TGCAGCGTTGAATGGACCCACACTGAAGCTTTCTTT
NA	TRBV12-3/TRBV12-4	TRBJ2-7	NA	CASSFEDLEEQYF	TGTGCCAGCAGTTTTGAGGATTTGGAGGAGCAGTACTTC
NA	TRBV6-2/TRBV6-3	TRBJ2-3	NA	CASSSNPGRGDTDTQYF	TGTGCCAGCAGTTCTAACCCGGGCAGGGGTGATACAGATACGCAGTATTTT
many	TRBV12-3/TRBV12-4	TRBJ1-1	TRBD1	CASSLHGQGEAFF	TGTGCCAGCAGTTTGCACGGACAGGGAGAAGCTTTCTTT
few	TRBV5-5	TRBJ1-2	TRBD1	CASSLWDRGYMRYGYTF	TGTGCCAGCAGCTTGTGGGACAGGGGGTACATGCGCTATGGCTACACCTTC
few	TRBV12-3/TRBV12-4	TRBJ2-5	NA	CASARGPRWETQYF	TGTGCCAGCGCCCGGGGCCCACGGTGGGAGACCCAGTACTTC
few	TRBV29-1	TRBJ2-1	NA	CSVDPFSYNEQFF	TGCAGCGTTGACCCTTTCTCCTACAATGAGCAGTTCTTC
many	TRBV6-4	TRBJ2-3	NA	CASSDSFGNTQYF	TGTGCCAGCAGTGACTCGTTTGGAAATACGCAGTATTTT
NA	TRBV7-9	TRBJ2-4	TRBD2	CASSYPGLADKNIQYF	TGTGCCAGCAGCTACCCGGGACTAGCGGACAAAAACATTCAGTACTTC
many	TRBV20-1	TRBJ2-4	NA	CSARPRGENIQYF	TGCAGTGCTAGACCCAGGGGTGAAAACATTCAGTACTTC
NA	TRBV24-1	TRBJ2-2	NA	CATSDFYQGSGELFF	TGTGCCACCAGTGATTTTTATCAGGGCTCCGGGGAGCTGTTTTTT
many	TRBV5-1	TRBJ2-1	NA	CASSLGPAVNNEQFF	TGCGCCAGCAGCTTGGGACCAGCGGTGAACAATGAGCAGTTCTTC
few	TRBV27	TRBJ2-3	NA	CASSHRDTSTDTQYF	TGTGCCAGCAGTCACCGGGACACTTCCACAGATACGCAGTATTTT
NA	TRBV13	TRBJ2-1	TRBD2	CASSSNGRPVLNEQFF	TGTGCCAGCAGCTCCAACGGGAGGCCAGTTCTCAATGAGCAGTTCTTC
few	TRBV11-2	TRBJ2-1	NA	CASSTSGLLAVRDNEQFF	TGTGCCAGCAGCACCTCGGGCCTGTTAGCGGTCAGAGACAATGAGCAGTTCTTC
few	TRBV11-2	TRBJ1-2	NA	CASSLEPPVGFGYTF	TGTGCCAGCAGCTTAGAACCCCCTGTAGGGTTTGGCTACACCTTC
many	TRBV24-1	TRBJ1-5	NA	CATSAGNSNQPQHF	TGTGCCACCAGTGCAGGCAATAGCAATCAGCCCCAGCATTTT
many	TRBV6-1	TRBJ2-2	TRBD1	CASSTRDRGRTGELFF	TGTGCCAGCAGCACACGGGACAGGGGGCGAACCGGGGAGCTGTTTTTT
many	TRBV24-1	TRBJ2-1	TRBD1	CATSKGQGVPYNEQFF	TGTGCCACCAGTAAAGGACAGGGGGTGCCCTACAATGAGCAGTTCTTC
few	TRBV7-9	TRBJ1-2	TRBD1	CASSYMGTGANYGYTF	TGTGCCAGCAGCTATATGGGGACAGGGGCGAACTATGGCTACACCTTC
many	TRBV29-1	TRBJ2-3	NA	CSVGPNDTQYF	TGCAGCGTGGGTCCCAATGATACGCAGTATTTT
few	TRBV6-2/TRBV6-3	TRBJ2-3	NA	CASRPGLSLSTDTQYF	TGTGCCAGCAGACCGGGACTTTCGCTTTCCACAGATACGCAGTATTTT